This section outlines one TCR beta chain sequence together with its context. Its matching antigen is unknown. This entry is derived from a study of cytomegalovirus exposure and HLA in healthy donors. Broader study findings: The study reported that TCR beta sequences accurately predicted HLA-A and HLA-B alleles in most subjects.

The PCR employed 60 Vbeta primers together with 13 Jbeta primers. Assay: immunoSEQ multiplex PCR; the TCRdb copy retains only in-frame clones and omits some. Found here are hundreds of thousands of clones, roughly 80% of them singletons; the top ten hold about 16%. CDR1 and CDR2 from the germline V gene are SGHNT and YYREEE (reference sequence). The CDR3 contains 15 residues. V was shortened by 2 bases and J by 1 base, with 10 bases between the two germline ends. The source is a man between 40 and 49 years old in good health and CMV-seronegative. Sequencing was performed on PBMCs. This sequence joins TRBV5-4 and TRBJ2-1; D perhaps matches TRBD2 (5 bases). The CDR3 sequence: CASSFFAGSYNEQFF. CDR3 in DNA: TGTGCCAGCAGCTTCTTCGCGGGTTCCTACAATGAGCAGTTCTTC.